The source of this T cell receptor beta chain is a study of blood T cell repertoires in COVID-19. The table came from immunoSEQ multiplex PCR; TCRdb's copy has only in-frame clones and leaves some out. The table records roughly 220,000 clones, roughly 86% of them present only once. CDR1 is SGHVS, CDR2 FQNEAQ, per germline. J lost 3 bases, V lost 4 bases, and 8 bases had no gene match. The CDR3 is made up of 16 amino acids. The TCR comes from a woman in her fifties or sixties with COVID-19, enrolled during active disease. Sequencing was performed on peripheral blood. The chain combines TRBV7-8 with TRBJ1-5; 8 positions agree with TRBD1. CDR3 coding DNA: TGTGCCAGCAGCTCCGGGACAGGTTTTAACAATCAGCCCCAGCATTTT. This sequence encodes CASSSGTGFNNQPQHF.